These 3 T cell receptor beta chains were sequenced from one sample in a study of blood T cells in healthy people across ages. Together with a sample-barcoded 5' primer, a J-beta primer mix was included in a second PCR lasting about 6 to 11 cycles. TCRdb processed the 5' RACE reads anew with MiXCR; each CDR3 protein has one entry. Here the sample spans roughly 1,100,000 distinct CDR3 sequences, about 25% being singletons. A further study also used this sample, focusing on T cells of mothers and their children.

The sequencing input was blood. The receptors originated from a girl aged 2-15 years in good health.

This clonotype has a handful of counts. The chain combines TRBV6-5 with TRBJ2-7, with TRBD1 matching over 7 bases. The germline V gene encodes CDR1 MNHEY and CDR2 SVGAGI. CDR3 length equals 13 residues. The junction had 4 bases not matched to a gene; V was cut back by 6 bases and J by 2 bases. CDR3 coding DNA: TGTGCCAGCAGACGGGACAGCACCTACGAGCAGTACTTC. The encoded protein is CASRRDSTYEQYF.

This clonotype came up a few times. V gene TRBV4-3 combines with J gene TRBJ2-7; D possibly corresponds to TRBD2 (6 bases). This CDR3 contains 15 residues. Germline V gene lookup returns CDR1 LGHNA and CDR2 YSLEER. The V gene lost 0 bases and the J gene lost 2 bases, with 11 bases spanning the gap. CDR3 sequence (DNA): TGCGCCAGCAGCCAAGATCGGGACTTGACCTACGAGCAGTACTTC. Translated: CASSQDRDLTYEQYF.

This chain uses TRBV12-3 or TRBV12-4 with TRBJ1-1; D unclear. CDR3 length: 13 residues. Trimming left V 4 bases short and J 4 bases short, with 10 bases between. Written as DNA, the CDR3 is TGTGCCAGCAGTTCTAATGCTCCCACTGAAGCTTTCTTT. Translating gives CASSSNAPTEAFF.